The TCR beta chain under discussion was sequenced for a study of tumor-infiltrating lymphocytes in primary liver carcinoma. Turning to the study itself: Aged between 30 and 69 years, the patients were men and women.

Of note for this clonotype: A much larger clone sits a single nucleotide away, making a read error possible.

Co-extracted RNA and DNA came from about 20-30 mg of unsorted bulk tissue. CDR3 length: 15 amino acids. Synthesis of TCR beta cDNA was carried out from 500 ng total RNA with a constant-region primer. Researchers made the TCR beta libraries by running three nested multiplex PCR rounds with slightly modified ARM-PCR. It was with TRBV1-TRBV30 forward primers and a C-beta reverse primer that the first two PCR rounds were run, at around 9 cycles each. TCRdb analysed the multiplex PCR reads with MiXCR anew, one entry per CDR3 protein. The sample consists of about 78,000 distinct CDR3 sequences, approximately 74% of them appearing once.

The chain has TRBV21-1 and TRBJ2-1; the DNA was not used to check the table's D call, TRBD1. TRBV21-1 is termed a pseudogene. This receptor was identified in a man aged 35 to 55 with primary liver carcinoma and hepatitis B virus infection. Material: liver tumor tissue from sampling region 4. Subset in this sample: tumor region T4, right-lateral pole. CDR3: CANSKGTGDHLEQFF. The CDR3 DNA reads as TGTGCCAACAGCAAAGGGACAGGAGATCATCTTGAGCAGTTCTTC.